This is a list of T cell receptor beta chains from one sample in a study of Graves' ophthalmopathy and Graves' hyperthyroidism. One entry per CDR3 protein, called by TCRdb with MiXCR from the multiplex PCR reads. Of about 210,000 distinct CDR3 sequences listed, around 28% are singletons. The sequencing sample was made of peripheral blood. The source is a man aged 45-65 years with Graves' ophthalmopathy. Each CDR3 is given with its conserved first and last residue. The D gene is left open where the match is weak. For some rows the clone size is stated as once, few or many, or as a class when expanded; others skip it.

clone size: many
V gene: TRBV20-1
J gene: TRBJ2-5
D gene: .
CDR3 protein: CSARVGRGGRETQYF
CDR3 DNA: TGCAGTGCTAGAGTTGGACGCGGAGGGAGAGAGACCCAGTACTTC

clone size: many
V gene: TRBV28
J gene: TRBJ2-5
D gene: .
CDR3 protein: CASSPILETQYF
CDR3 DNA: TGTGCCAGCAGCCCGATTTTGGAGACCCAGTACTTC

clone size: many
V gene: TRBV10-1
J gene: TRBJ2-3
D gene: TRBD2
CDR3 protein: CASGTSGRTDTQYF
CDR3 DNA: TGCGCCAGTGGGACTAGCGGGAGGACAGATACGCAGTATTTT

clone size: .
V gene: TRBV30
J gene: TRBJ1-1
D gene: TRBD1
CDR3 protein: CAWSVQGPDRAFF
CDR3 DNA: TGTGCCTGGAGTGTACAGGGGCCTGACAGGGCTTTCTTT

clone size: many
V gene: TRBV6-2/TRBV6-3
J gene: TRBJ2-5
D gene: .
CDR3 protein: CASRPELRQETQYF
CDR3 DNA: TGTGCCAGCAGACCGGAGCTTCGGCAAGAGACCCAGTACTTC

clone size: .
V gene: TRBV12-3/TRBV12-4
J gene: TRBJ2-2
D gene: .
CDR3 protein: CASSSFPGQTGELFF
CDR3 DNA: TGTGCCAGCTCCTCCTTCCCAGGGCAAACCGGGGAGCTGTTTTTT

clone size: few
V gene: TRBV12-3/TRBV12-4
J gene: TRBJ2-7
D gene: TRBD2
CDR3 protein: CASRGSGSSPGEQYF
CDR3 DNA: TGTGCCAGCAGGGGTAGCGGGAGTTCACCGGGGGAGCAGTACTTC

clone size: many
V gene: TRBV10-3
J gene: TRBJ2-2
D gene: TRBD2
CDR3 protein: CAISGGLAGVGTGELFF
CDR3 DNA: TGTGCCATCAGTGGAGGACTAGCGGGAGTTGGCACCGGGGAGCTGTTTTTT

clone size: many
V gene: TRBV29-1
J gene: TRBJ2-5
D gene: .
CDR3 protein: CSAPQGETQYF
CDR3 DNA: TGCAGCGCGCCGCAAGGGGAGACCCAGTACTTC

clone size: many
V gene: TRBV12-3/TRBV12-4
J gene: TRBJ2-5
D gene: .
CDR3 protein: CASRAGRWETQYF
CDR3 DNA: TGTGCCAGCCGCGCGGGGAGGTGGGAGACCCAGTACTTC

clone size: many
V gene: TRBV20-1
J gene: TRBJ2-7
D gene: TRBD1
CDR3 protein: CSATGTAYEQYF
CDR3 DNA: TGCAGTGCTACCGGGACAGCCTACGAGCAGTACTTC

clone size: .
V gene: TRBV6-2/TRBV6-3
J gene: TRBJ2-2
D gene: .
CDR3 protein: CASSQRESGELFF
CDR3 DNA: TGTGCCAGCAGCCAACGGGAGTCCGGGGAGCTGTTTTTT

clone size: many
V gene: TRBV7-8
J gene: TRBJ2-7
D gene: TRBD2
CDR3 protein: CASSLVVSGGEQYF
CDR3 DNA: TGTGCCAGCAGCTTAGTAGTTAGCGGGGGAGAGCAGTACTTC

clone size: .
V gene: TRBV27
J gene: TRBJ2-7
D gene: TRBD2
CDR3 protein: CASSFGWTSGRSYEQYF
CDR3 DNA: TGTGCCAGCAGTTTTGGTTGGACTAGCGGGAGAAGCTACGAGCAGTACTTC

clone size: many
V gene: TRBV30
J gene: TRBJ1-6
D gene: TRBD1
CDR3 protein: CAWTFPDRGDSPLHF
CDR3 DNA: TGTGCCTGGACCTTCCCCGACAGGGGGGATTCACCCCTCCACTTT

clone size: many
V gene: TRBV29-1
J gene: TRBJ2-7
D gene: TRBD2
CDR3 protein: CSVELGSGRYEQYF
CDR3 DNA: TGCAGCGTCGAATTGGGTAGCGGGAGGTACGAGCAGTACTTC

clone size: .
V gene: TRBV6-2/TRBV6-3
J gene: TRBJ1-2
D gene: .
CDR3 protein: CASSYSDYGYTF
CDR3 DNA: TGTGCCAGCAGTTACTCAGACTATGGCTACACCTTC

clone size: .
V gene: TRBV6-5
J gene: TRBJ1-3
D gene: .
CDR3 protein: CASSYGRFSGNTIYF
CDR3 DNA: TGTGCCAGCAGTTATGGCAGGTTCTCTGGAAACACCATATATTTT

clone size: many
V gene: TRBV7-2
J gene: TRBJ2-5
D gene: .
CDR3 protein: CASNNPGPPGGETQYF
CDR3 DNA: TGTGCCAGCAACAATCCGGGACCGCCCGGAGGAGAGACCCAGTACTTC

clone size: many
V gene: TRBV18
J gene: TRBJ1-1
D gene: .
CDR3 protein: CASSPWGTEAFF
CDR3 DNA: TGTGCCAGCTCACCGTGGGGCACTGAAGCTTTCTTT

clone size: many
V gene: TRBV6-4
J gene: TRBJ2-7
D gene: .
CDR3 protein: CATNYEQYF
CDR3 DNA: TGTGCCACCAACTACGAGCAGTACTTC

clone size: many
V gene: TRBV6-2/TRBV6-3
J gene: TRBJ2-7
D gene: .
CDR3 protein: CASSWRGSSYEQYF
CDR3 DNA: TGTGCCAGCAGTTGGCGGGGAAGCTCCTACGAGCAGTACTTC

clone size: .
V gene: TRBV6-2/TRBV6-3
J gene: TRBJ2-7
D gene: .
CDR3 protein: CASSDVRRAYEQYF
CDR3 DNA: TGTGCCAGCAGTGACGTCCGCCGGGCCTACGAGCAGTACTTC

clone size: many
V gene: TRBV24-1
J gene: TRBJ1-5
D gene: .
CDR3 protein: CATSPYRQEVRRSNQPQHF
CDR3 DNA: TGTGCCACGAGCCCATACCGACAGGAGGTGAGGCGGAGCAATCAGCCCCAGCATTTT

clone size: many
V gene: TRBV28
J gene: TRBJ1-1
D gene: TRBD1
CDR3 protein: CASSDRTGLRAFF
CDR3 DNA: TGTGCCAGCAGTGATCGGACAGGGTTGAGGGCTTTCTTT

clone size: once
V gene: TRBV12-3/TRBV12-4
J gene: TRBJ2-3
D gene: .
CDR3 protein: CASRQRQSNTDTQYF
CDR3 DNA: TGTGCCAGCAGACAGAGACAGTCTAACACAGATACGCAGTATTTT

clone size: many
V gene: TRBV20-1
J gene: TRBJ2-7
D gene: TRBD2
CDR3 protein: CSASSLEREYHEQYF
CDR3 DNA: TGCAGTGCTAGCTCCCTCGAGCGGGAGTACCACGAGCAGTACTTC

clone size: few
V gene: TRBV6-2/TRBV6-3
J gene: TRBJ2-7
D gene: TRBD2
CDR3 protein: CASRVTSGYYEQYF
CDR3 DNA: TGTGCCAGCAGGGTGACTAGCGGATACTACGAGCAGTACTTC

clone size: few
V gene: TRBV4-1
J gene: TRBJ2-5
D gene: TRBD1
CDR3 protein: CASSQSQGARETQYF
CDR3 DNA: TGCGCCAGCAGCCAGTCACAGGGGGCTCGGGAGACCCAGTACTTC

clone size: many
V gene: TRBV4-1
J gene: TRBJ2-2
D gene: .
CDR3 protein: CASSGVGGELFF
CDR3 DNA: TGCGCCAGCAGCGGCGTGGGCGGGGAGCTGTTTTTT

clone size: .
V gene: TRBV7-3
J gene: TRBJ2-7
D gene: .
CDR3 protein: CASRSPSTSSYEQYF
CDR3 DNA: TGTGCCAGTCGTTCACCTTCTACTAGCTCCTACGAGCAGTACTTC

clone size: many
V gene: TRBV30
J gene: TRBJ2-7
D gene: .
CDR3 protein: CAWSPGDFYEQYF
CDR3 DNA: TGTGCCTGGAGTCCAGGGGACTTCTACGAGCAGTACTTC

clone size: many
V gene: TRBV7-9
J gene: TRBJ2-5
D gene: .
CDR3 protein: CASSLQGWQETQYF
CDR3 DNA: TGTGCCAGCAGCTTGCAGGGGTGGCAAGAGACCCAGTACTTC

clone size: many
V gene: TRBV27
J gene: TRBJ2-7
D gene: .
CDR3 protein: CASSRTGSYEQYF
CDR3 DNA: TGTGCCAGCAGCCGGACTGGATCCTACGAGCAGTACTTC

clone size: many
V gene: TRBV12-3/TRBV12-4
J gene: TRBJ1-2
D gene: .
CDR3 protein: CASGGIGPGYTF
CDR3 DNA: TGTGCCAGCGGGGGAATCGGCCCTGGCTACACCTTC

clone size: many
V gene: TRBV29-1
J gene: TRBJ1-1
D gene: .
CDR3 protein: CSGRHPNTEAFF
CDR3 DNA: TGCAGCGGACGACACCCGAACACTGAAGCTTTCTTT

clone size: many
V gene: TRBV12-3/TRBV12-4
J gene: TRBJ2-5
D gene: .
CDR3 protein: CASSLRQDVETQYF
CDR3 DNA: TGTGCCAGCAGTTTACGCCAGGACGTAGAGACCCAGTACTTC

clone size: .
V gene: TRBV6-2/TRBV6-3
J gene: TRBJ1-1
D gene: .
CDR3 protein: CASGPRERINSGTEAFF
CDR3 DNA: TGTGCCAGCGGCCCTCGGGAAAGGATAAACTCGGGCACTGAAGCTTTCTTT

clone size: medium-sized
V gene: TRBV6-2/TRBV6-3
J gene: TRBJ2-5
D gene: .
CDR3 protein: CASSSKETQYF
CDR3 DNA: TGTGCCAGCAGCTCAAAAGAGACCCAGTACTTC

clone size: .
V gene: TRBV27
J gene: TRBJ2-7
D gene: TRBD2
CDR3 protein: CASSLSTTSGRSYEQYF
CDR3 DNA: TGTGCCAGCAGTTTATCCACAACTAGCGGGAGATCCTACGAGCAGTACTTC

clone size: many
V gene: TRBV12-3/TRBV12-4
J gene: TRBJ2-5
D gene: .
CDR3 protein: CASSLGQGRQETQYF
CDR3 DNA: TGTGCCAGCAGTTTAGGGCAGGGGCGACAAGAGACCCAGTACTTC

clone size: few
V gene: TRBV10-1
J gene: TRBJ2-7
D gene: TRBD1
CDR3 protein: CASSGSGQGAYEQYF
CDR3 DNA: TGCGCCAGCAGTGGCTCGGGACAGGGGGCCTACGAGCAGTACTTC

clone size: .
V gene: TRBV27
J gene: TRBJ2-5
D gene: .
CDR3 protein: CASSRTALETQYF
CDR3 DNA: TGTGCCAGCAGTCGAACGGCCCTGGAGACCCAGTACTTC

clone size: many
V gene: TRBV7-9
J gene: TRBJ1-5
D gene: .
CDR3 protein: CASSTSRDRNQPQHF
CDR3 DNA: TGTGCCAGCAGCACTTCTAGGGACCGCAATCAGCCCCAGCATTTT

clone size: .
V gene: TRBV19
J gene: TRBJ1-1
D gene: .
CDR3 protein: CASSDLMNTEAFF
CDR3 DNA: TGTGCCAGTAGCGACTTAATGAACACTGAAGCTTTCTTT

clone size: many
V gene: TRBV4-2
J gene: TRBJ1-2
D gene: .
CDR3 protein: CASSRENYGYTF
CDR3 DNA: TGTGCCAGCTCCAGGGAAAACTATGGCTACACCTTC

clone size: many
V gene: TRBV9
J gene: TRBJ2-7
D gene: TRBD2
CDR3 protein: CASSVGGGPNYYEQYF
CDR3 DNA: TGTGCCAGCAGCGTAGGCGGGGGACCCAATTACTACGAGCAGTACTTC

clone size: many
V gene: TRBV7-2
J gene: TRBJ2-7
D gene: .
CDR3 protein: CASSLGPLTYEQYF
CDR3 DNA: TGTGCCAGCAGCTTAGGGCCCCTGACCTACGAGCAGTACTTC

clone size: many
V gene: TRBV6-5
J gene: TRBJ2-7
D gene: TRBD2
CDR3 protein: CASSSGRTRSYEQYF
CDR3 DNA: TGTGCCAGCAGTAGCGGGAGAACTCGTTCCTACGAGCAGTACTTC